Each of the 2 T cell receptor beta chains below was sequenced from the same sample in a study of T cells in Graves' hyperthyroidism and ophthalmopathy. The CDR3 regions of TCR beta were amplified from RNA transcripts. With the HTBI primer set, the TCR CDR3 went through a first round of RT-PCR. TCRdb processed the multiplex PCR reads anew with MiXCR; each CDR3 protein has one entry. The sample holds 660,000 or so distinct CDR3 sequences; less than 25% are singletons and the top ten take 34%. The sequencing sample was made of blood. The receptors come from a man aged 25 to 40 with Graves' ophthalmopathy.

The sample holds a few counts of this clonotype. This chain joins TRBV11-2 and TRBJ2-7; 12 bases agree with TRBD2. Germline values: CDR1 SGHAT, CDR2 FQNNGV. V gave up 1 base and J gave up 4 bases; unmatched junction bases: 8. This CDR3 is built from 17 residues. CDR3 protein: CASSLARTSGRWYEQYF. CDR3 bases: TGTGCCAGCAGCTTAGCTCGCACTAGCGGGAGGTGGTACGAGCAGTACTTC.

The V and J genes are TRBV28 and TRBJ2-7; D may correspond to TRBD1 or TRBD2 (7 bases each). V was trimmed by 5 bases and J by 0 bases, leaving 14 bases between them. The CDR3 length is 15 residues. CDR1 MDHEN and CDR2 SYDVKM come from the germline V gene. CDR3 amino acids: CASSKRDSHSYEQYF. As DNA, the CDR3 is TGTGCCAGCAGTAAGCGGGACAGTCACTCCTACGAGCAGTACTTC.